This is a list of T cell receptor beta chains from one sample in a study of cytomegalovirus exposure and HLA in healthy donors. TCRdb keeps only in-frame clones here, not all; method: immunoSEQ multiplex PCR. The table lists approximately 95,000 clones, 75% to 85% of them singletons. The sequenced sample was PBMCs. The receptors shown here come from a man younger than 35 in good health and CMV-seropositive. CDR3s include the opening cysteine and the closing phenylalanine or tryptophan. The D gene is left open where the match is weak. Size is stated for part of the rows, as once, few or many counts, or as a class when the clone is expanded.

J	D	size	V	CDR3	DNA
TRBJ1-5	NA	NA	TRBV7-6	CASSLGQGGLSQPQHF	TGTGCCAGCAGCTTAGGCCAGGGAGGTCTAAGTCAGCCCCAGCATTTT
TRBJ2-1	NA	NA	TRBV27	CASSLNPSYNEQFF	TGTGCCAGCAGTTTAAACCCCAGTTACAATGAGCAGTTCTTC
TRBJ2-2	NA	NA	TRBV5-5	CASSLARVRELFF	TGTGCCAGCAGCTTGGCCAGGGTGCGGGAGCTGTTTTTT
TRBJ2-7	TRBD2	NA	TRBV27	CASRDYGTSGTYEQYF	TGTGCCAGCAGGGATTACGGGACTAGCGGGACCTACGAGCAGTACTTC
TRBJ1-1	NA	NA	TRBV11-2	CASSLGLGGPMNTEAFF	TGTGCCAGCAGCTTAGGGTTAGGGGGTCCCATGAACACTGAAGCTTTCTTT
TRBJ1-5	NA	NA	TRBV5-5	CASRLDNRSNQPQHF	TGTGCCAGCAGATTGGACAACCGTAGCAATCAGCCCCAGCATTTT
TRBJ2-4	TRBD1	NA	TRBV27	CASSPDRTNIQYF	TGTGCCAGCAGTCCGGACAGGACAAACATTCAGTACTTC
TRBJ2-1	TRBD2	NA	TRBV7-9	CASSARGGVYNEQFF	TGTGCCAGCAGCGCGCGGGGGGGAGTATACAATGAGCAGTTCTTC
TRBJ1-4	TRBD1	NA	TRBV25-1	CATTGVIGTGEEEKLFF	TGTGCCACCACAGGGGTGATAGGGACAGGGGAGGAAGAAAAACTGTTTTTT
TRBJ1-4	TRBD1	NA	TRBV9	CASTETGGTNEKLFF	TGTGCCAGCACTGAAACAGGGGGAACTAATGAAAAACTGTTTTTT
TRBJ1-2	NA	NA	TRBV6-5	CASSSQGYGYPF	TGTGCCAGCAGTTCCCAGGGCTATGGCTACCCCTTC
TRBJ2-7	NA	NA	TRBV28	CASSPTGGSYEQYF	TGTGCCAGCAGTCCTACCGGAGGGTCCTACGAGCAGTACTTC
TRBJ2-1	TRBD2	few	TRBV18	CASSPTSGGGRNEQFF	TGTGCCAGCTCACCGACTAGCGGGGGGGGTCGCAATGAGCAGTTCTTC
TRBJ2-7	NA	few	TRBV5-1	CASSLEAGAAYEQYF	TGCGCCAGCAGCTTGGAGGCGGGGGCGGCCTACGAGCAGTACTTC
TRBJ1-1	TRBD1	NA	TRBV28	CASSLSGDRMNTEAFF	TGTGCCAGCAGTCTTTCGGGGGACAGGATGAACACTGAAGCTTTCTTT